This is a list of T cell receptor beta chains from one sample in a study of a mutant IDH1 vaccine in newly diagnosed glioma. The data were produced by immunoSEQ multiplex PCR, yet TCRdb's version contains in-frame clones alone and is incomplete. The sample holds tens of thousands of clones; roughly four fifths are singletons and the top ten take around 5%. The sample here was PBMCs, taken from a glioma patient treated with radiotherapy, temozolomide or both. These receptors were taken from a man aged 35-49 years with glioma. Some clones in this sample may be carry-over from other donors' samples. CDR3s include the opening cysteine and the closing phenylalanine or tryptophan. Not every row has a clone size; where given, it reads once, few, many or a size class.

cdr3_aa: CASSYSRGYEQYF; clone_size: -; j_call: TRBJ2-7; v_call: TRBV6-5
cdr3_aa: CSVDQSRQGAPSNYGYTF; clone_size: -; j_call: TRBJ1-2; v_call: TRBV29-1
cdr3_aa: CASRDATNEKLFF; clone_size: few; j_call: TRBJ1-4; v_call: TRBV19
cdr3_aa: CASSLRDRGYNEQFF; clone_size: -; j_call: TRBJ2-1; v_call: TRBV6-1
cdr3_aa: CASSEAGSRSPHGYTF; clone_size: -; j_call: TRBJ1-2; v_call: TRBV6-1
cdr3_aa: CASSQITRGRGGYTF; clone_size: few; j_call: TRBJ1-2; v_call: TRBV4-1
cdr3_aa: CASSLGSNQPQHF; clone_size: -; j_call: TRBJ1-5; v_call: TRBV5-6
cdr3_aa: CAWRNPPSYEQYF; clone_size: -; j_call: TRBJ2-7; v_call: TRBV30
cdr3_aa: CAWTSGTGIEKLFF; clone_size: -; j_call: TRBJ1-4; v_call: TRBV30
cdr3_aa: CASSSRGGNYEQYF; clone_size: -; j_call: TRBJ2-7; v_call: TRBV5-4
cdr3_aa: CASSQGTYTEAFF; clone_size: -; j_call: TRBJ1-1; v_call: TRBV19
cdr3_aa: CSVVSLYGYTF; clone_size: -; j_call: TRBJ1-2; v_call: TRBV29-1
cdr3_aa: CSVEEGAGGYTF; clone_size: -; j_call: TRBJ1-2; v_call: TRBV29-1
cdr3_aa: CAWSVSQSRTEAFF; clone_size: -; j_call: TRBJ1-1; v_call: TRBV30
cdr3_aa: CASSGTGRQISGANVLTF; clone_size: -; j_call: TRBJ2-6; v_call: TRBV25-1
cdr3_aa: CASRSGGNQPQHF; clone_size: -; j_call: TRBJ1-5; v_call: TRBV6-5
cdr3_aa: CAWSLQGEQYF; clone_size: -; j_call: TRBJ2-7; v_call: TRBV30
cdr3_aa: CASSAGVRGGAQHF; clone_size: -; j_call: TRBJ1-5; v_call: TRBV2
cdr3_aa: CASSFEGGLQETQYF; clone_size: -; j_call: TRBJ2-5; v_call: TRBV5-1
cdr3_aa: CASSLPGTGGTGGYTF; clone_size: -; j_call: TRBJ1-2; v_call: TRBV5-4
cdr3_aa: CAISEWGVGTEAFF; clone_size: -; j_call: TRBJ1-1; v_call: TRBV10-3
cdr3_aa: CAWTKASGNTIYF; clone_size: once; j_call: TRBJ1-3; v_call: TRBV30
cdr3_aa: CASSIGLGGAGAGELFF; clone_size: -; j_call: TRBJ2-2; v_call: TRBV19
cdr3_aa: CASSQLWGAGDTQYF; clone_size: -; j_call: TRBJ2-3; v_call: TRBV9
cdr3_aa: CASSYGFHEQFF; clone_size: -; j_call: TRBJ2-1; v_call: TRBV6-6
cdr3_aa: CASSYSAGGSYEQFF; clone_size: -; j_call: TRBJ2-1; v_call: TRBV6-5
cdr3_aa: CASSSGGGYSPLHF; clone_size: -; j_call: TRBJ1-6; v_call: TRBV13
cdr3_aa: CASSYYGRQSNSPLHF; clone_size: -; j_call: TRBJ1-6; v_call: TRBV6-5
cdr3_aa: CASSQATGVGETQYF; clone_size: -; j_call: TRBJ2-5; v_call: TRBV4-1
cdr3_aa: CASGGQGSRGYTF; clone_size: -; j_call: TRBJ1-2; v_call: TRBV6-6
cdr3_aa: CAWRGLVNYGYTF; clone_size: -; j_call: TRBJ1-2; v_call: TRBV30
cdr3_aa: CASSLVGSFYGYTF; clone_size: few; j_call: TRBJ1-2; v_call: TRBV5-4
cdr3_aa: CASSPQTRLGSGYTF; clone_size: once; j_call: TRBJ1-2; v_call: TRBV9
cdr3_aa: CASSQVGVLGETQYF; clone_size: -; j_call: TRBJ2-5; v_call: TRBV4-1
cdr3_aa: CATSRQGVETQYF; clone_size: -; j_call: TRBJ2-5; v_call: TRBV15
cdr3_aa: CASSQGGSRYEQYF; clone_size: -; j_call: TRBJ2-7; v_call: TRBV6-5
cdr3_aa: CASSLVGAHEQYF; clone_size: -; j_call: TRBJ2-7; v_call: TRBV5-1
cdr3_aa: CASQDSPNYGYTF; clone_size: -; j_call: TRBJ1-2; v_call: TRBV10-2
cdr3_aa: CASSQDGTGVNSNEKLFF; clone_size: -; j_call: TRBJ1-4; v_call: TRBV4-2
cdr3_aa: CASSYTGGQEAFF; clone_size: -; j_call: TRBJ1-1; v_call: TRBV6-5
cdr3_aa: CASSGHPDSGNTIYF; clone_size: -; j_call: TRBJ1-3; v_call: TRBV25-1
cdr3_aa: CASSPGTGYGYTF; clone_size: -; j_call: TRBJ1-2; v_call: TRBV25-1
cdr3_aa: CASTDDAETQYF; clone_size: -; j_call: TRBJ2-5; v_call: TRBV6-6
cdr3_aa: CASSRAEANYGYTF; clone_size: -; j_call: TRBJ1-2; v_call: TRBV4-2
cdr3_aa: CASSPTAMNTEAFF; clone_size: -; j_call: TRBJ1-1; v_call: TRBV5-1
cdr3_aa: CASSGTNSYEQYF; clone_size: -; j_call: TRBJ2-7; v_call: TRBV19
cdr3_aa: CASRRTGNTEAFF; clone_size: -; j_call: TRBJ1-1; v_call: TRBV6-4
cdr3_aa: CASSWDSLRYGYTF; clone_size: -; j_call: TRBJ1-2; v_call: TRBV2